This entry is about one T cell receptor beta chain. No antigen is known for it. One base away there is no much larger clone; base qualities are not given. The immunoSEQ Assay was used to sequence TCRbeta CDR3 regions. After extraction, genomic DNA underwent amplification by bias-controlled multiplex PCR, followed by high-throughput sequencing. The authors' pipeline ran thus. Collapsing and filtering of sequences were performed to quantify the absolute abundance of each unique TCRbeta CDR3 region. Usable DNA was measured by amplifying reference genes present in all nucleated cells, and TCRbeta template counts were normalized to that usable DNA to estimate T cell fraction. Repertoire TCRs were annotated as SARS-CoV-2-specific when V gene, CDR3 amino acid sequence and J gene were exactly matched to a known reactive TCR set. The reference SARS-CoV-2 TCR set came from MIRA and was filtered for enrichment in COVID-19-positive ImmuneCODE repertoires, removing public or cross-reactive TCRs. Based on the MIRA antigens, annotated TCRs were further analysed at the level of specific ORF or position within ORF. Depth was the summed frequency of annotated unique rearrangements, while breadth was defined as annotated unique rearrangements over total unique productive rearrangements. Two-sided Wilcoxon rank-sum tests were used to compare TCR breadth between groups. In TCRdb, the immuneACCESS table is reduced to in-frame sequences with V and J assigned. These tables do not hold every clone; where another copy was compared, an unresolved V gene accounts for under half, and the others remain unexplained. V and J calls and clone size follow that table, whereas D and trimming were derived from the DNA. For this sample the table gives around 270,000 clones, of which roughly 87% were detected only once. Roughly 3% of the sample comes from the top ten.

From the cysteine up to the phenylalanine, the CDR3 has a length of 15 residues. The only DNA kept is the CDR3, 45 bases in frame from the first base. CDR1 and CDR2 (SNHLY, FYNNEI) derive from the germline V gene. V and J lose 6 bases and 2 bases, and a span of 15 bases separates them. The entry originates in a study of Ad26.COV2.S vaccination and SARS-CoV-2 variants (dated by TCRdb to the early 2020s). In the study overall: Donors in the vaccine arm were drawn from COV1001, a multicentre, randomized, double-blind, placebo-controlled phase I-IIa trial testing Ad26.COV2.S in healthy adults. Dosing of Ad26.COV2.S was intramuscular, at either 5x10^10 or 1x10^11 viral particles, delivered as one shot or as two shots spaced 56 days apart. TCRbeta repertoire sequencing served as the tool for gauging how specific and how broad the SARS-CoV-2-reactive T cell receptors were following Ad26.COV2.S vaccination. A total of some 30 samples were included in the TCR-sequenced set, comprising 19 Ad26.COV2.S vaccine recipients, 5 placebo recipients and 8 SARS-CoV-2 convalescent individuals. Participants in the trial were split at random into five groups of five each, receiving low-dose or high-dose Ad26.COV2.S once or twice, or else placebo on both occasions. Investigators remained blinded to trial group allocation during experiments and outcome assessment.

The label giving this sample's treatment or condition can be read as: approximately 18 received Ad26.COV2.S at low or high dose, single or two shots; 5 received placebo; per-sample allocation not given. For vaccine and placebo recipients, repertoires were sequenced using samples collected on day 63 after the first injection. Between 29 July and 7 August 2020, Cohort 1b enrolled approximately 26 adults aged 18-55 years at one site in Boston, USA. Ad26.COV2.S was a replication-incompetent adenovirus type 26 vector expressing a prefusion-stabilized SARS-CoV-2 spike protein from the original Wuhan strain. Paper-wide results and their limitations: Ad26.COV2.S recipients had higher spike-specific TCR breadth than placebo recipients (P = 0.0014). Vaccine and placebo recipients had similar non-spike TCR breadth, a finding consistent with the vaccine containing only spike. The study was not powered to compare responses between vaccine doses or regimens. According to the authors, total T cell responses may have been underestimated by the TCR breadth and depth analyses. Substantial breadth of spike-specific CD8+ and CD4+ T cell responses was reported after vaccination.

Here the sequenced sample was peripheral blood, taken in a trial of Ad26.COV2.S vaccine versus placebo. This TCR derives from a person aged 18-65 years who received the Ad26.COV2.S COVID-19 vaccine or a placebo. The sequence joins TRBV2 to TRBJ2-3; the D gene identity is not certain. The DNA sequence is as follows: TGTGCCAGCAGCCCCAATGGGCGAGACACAGATACGCAGTATTTT. Its protein reads: CASSPNGRDTDTQYF.